This is a list of T cell receptor beta chains from one sample in a study of spatial heterogeneity in lung cancer. TCRdb called the 5' RACE reads again in MiXCR, with one record for every CDR3 protein. This table has 20,000 to 30,000 distinct CDR3 sequences, about 5.6% appearing once. Specimen: PBMCs, collected at follow-up. The receptors originated from a male donor with early-stage non-small cell lung cancer. The CDR3 runs from the conserved cysteine through the conserved F or W. A D gene is named only where the DNA matches it firmly. Clone size, where shown, is once, few, many, or a class for clones that have expanded.

D gene	V gene	J gene	clone size	CDR3 protein	CDR3 DNA
-	TRBV12-3/TRBV12-4	TRBJ2-4	few	CASTKRGGQNIQYF	TGTGCCAGCACAAAAAGAGGAGGTCAAAACATTCAGTACTTC
-	TRBV5-4	TRBJ2-3	many	CASSFGRGTDTQYF	TGTGCCAGCAGCTTCGGCAGGGGTACAGATACGCAGTATTTT
-	TRBV7-3	TRBJ2-1	many	CASSLHPDVVNEQFF	TGTGCCAGCAGCTTACATCCCGACGTTGTAAATGAGCAGTTCTTC
TRBD1	TRBV18	TRBJ1-6	-	CASSPPSTGGWSPLHF	TGTGCCAGCTCACCACCCTCGACAGGGGGATGGTCACCCCTCCACTTT
-	TRBV6-2/TRBV6-3	TRBJ1-1	many	CASSYLAGGSDAFF	TGTGCCAGCAGTTACCTCGCGGGGGGATCGGATGCTTTCTTT
TRBD1	TRBV5-6	TRBJ2-1	many	CASSLNRDRGNNEQFF	TGTGCCAGCAGCCTAAACCGGGACAGGGGGAACAATGAGCAGTTCTTC
-	TRBV29-1	TRBJ2-2	many	CSVAATGYGGELFF	TGCAGCGTCGCTGCCACAGGGTACGGCGGGGAGCTGTTTTTT
-	TRBV7-3	TRBJ2-1	many	CASSSGAVREQFF	TGTGCCAGCAGCTCCGGGGCGGTCCGTGAGCAGTTCTTC
TRBD2	TRBV4-3	TRBJ2-3	medium-sized	CASSQERTSADTQYF	TGCGCCAGCAGCCAAGAGCGAACTAGCGCAGATACGCAGTATTTT
-	TRBV6-2/TRBV6-3	TRBJ1-1	-	CASSYQMNTEAFF	TGTGCCAGCAGTTATCAGATGAACACTGAAGCTTTCTTT
-	TRBV10-3	TRBJ2-7	-	CAISSGGRREQYF	TGTGCCATCAGCTCCGGTGGGCGGCGCGAGCAGTACTTC